The clone carrying this T cell receptor (beta chain) has a handful of counts. Study processing details: Estimation of nucleated cell counts was performed using reference gene primer amplification. Produced via immunoSEQ multiplex PCR; TCRdb's table is partial and in-frame only. V, J and clone size reflect that table, while D and trimming were determined from the DNA. The data hold a few hundred thousand clones, with around 86% observed a single time. This specimen belongs to a study of blood T cell repertoires in COVID-19. Study details: From T cells, B-cell-depleted T cells, or PBMCs came the material, which was cDNA or gDNA.

Participants spanned ages about 18 to 90 years and resided in 20 to 30 US areas. Recovered status applied to Cohort 3 donors who had two consecutive negative PCRs. It also applied to those with clearance or with symptom resolution. This CDR3 is built from 15 residues. V lost 4 bases and J lost 5; bases outside the gene matches: 6. Germline V CDR1 and CDR2: SGHRS, YFSETQ. The gene calls are TRBV5-1 and TRBJ2-1, with 10 bases lining up with TRBD2. Material for sequencing was PBMCs or T cells enriched from blood (not recorded which). This TCR derives from a woman aged 45-65 years who had recovered from COVID-19. The CDR3 sequence: CASSLRAGGNNEQFF. The CDR3, as DNA: TGCGCCAGCAGCCTCAGAGCGGGAGGGAACAATGAGCAGTTCTTC.